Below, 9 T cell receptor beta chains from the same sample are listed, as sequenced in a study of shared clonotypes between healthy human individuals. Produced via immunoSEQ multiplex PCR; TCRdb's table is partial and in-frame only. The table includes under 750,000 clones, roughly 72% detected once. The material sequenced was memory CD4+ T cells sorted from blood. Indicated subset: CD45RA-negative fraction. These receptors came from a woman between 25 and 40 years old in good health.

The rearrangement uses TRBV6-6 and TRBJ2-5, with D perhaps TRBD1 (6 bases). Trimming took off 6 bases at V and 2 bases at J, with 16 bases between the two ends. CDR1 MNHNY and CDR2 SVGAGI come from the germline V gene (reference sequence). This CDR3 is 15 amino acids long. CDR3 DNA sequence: TGTGCCAGCAGCTTGGGTCCTAGGGGGCAAGAGACCCAGTACTTC. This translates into CASSLGPRGQETQYF.

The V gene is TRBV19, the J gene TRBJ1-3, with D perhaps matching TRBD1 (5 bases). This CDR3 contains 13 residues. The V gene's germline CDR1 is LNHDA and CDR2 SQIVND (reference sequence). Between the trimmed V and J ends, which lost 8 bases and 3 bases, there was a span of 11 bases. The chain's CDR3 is CASSGVLGNTIYF. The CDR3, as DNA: TGTGCCAGTTCGGGGGTGCTTGGAAACACCATATATTTT.

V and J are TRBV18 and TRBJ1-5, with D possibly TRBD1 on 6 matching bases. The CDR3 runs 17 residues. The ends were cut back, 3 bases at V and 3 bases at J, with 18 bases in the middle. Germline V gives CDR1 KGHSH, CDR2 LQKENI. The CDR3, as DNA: TGTGCCAGCTCACCGCGAGGGGGAGGGGTGGACAATCAGCCCCAGCATTTT. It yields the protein CASSPRGGGVDNQPQHF.

This CDR3 is CASSQGTGAGNTIYF. The CDR3 DNA reads as TGCGCCAGCAGCCAAGGGACAGGGGCTGGAAACACCATATATTTT. The chain employs TRBV5-1 and TRBJ1-3; 10 positions match TRBD1. J gave up 2 bases and V 4 bases, and 3 bases lay outside the gene matches. Germline CDR1 SGHRS, CDR2 YFSETQ. This CDR3 has 15 amino acids.

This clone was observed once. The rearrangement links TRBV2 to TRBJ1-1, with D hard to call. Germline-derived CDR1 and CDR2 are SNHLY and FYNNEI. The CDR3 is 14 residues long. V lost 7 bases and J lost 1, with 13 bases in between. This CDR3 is CASIGVRTNTEAFF. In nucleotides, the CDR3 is TGTGCCAGCATTGGTGTTCGTACGAACACTGAAGCTTTCTTT. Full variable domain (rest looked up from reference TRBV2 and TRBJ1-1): EPEVTQTPSHQVTQMGQEVILRCVPISNHLYFYWYRQILGQKVEFLVSFYNNEISEKSEIFDDQFSVERPDGSNFTLKIRSTKLEDSAMYFCASIGVRTNTEAFFGQGTRLTVV.

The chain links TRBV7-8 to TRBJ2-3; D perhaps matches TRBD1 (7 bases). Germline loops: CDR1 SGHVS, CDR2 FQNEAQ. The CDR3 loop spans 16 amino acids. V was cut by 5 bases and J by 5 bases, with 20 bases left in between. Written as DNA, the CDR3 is TGTGCCAGCAGCCGCAGGGGGGCAGTCCGGGGAGATACGCAGTATTTT. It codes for CASSRRGAVRGDTQYF.

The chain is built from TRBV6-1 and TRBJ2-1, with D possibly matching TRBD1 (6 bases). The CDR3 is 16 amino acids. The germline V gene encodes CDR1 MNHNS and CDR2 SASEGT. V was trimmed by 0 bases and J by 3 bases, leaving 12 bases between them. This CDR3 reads CASSEASSRGYNEQFF. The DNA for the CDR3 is TGTGCCAGCAGTGAAGCCTCGTCCAGGGGCTACAATGAGCAGTTCTTC.

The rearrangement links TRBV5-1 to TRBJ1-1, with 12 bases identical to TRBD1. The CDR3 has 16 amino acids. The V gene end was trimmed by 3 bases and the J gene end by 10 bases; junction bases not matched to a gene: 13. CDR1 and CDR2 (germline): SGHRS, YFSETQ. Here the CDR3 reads CASSWGQGAEGGAAFF. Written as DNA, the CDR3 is TGCGCCAGCAGCTGGGGACAGGGGGCGGAAGGAGGAGCAGCTTTCTTT.

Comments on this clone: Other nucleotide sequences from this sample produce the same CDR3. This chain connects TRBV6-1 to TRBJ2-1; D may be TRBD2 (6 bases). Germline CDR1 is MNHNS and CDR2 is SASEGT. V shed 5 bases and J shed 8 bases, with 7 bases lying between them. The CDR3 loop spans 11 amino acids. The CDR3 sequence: CASSSGDEQFF. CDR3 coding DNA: TGTGCCAGCAGTTCGGGGGATGAGCAGTTCTTC.